This T cell receptor (beta chain) was identified during a study of T-cell reconstitution after alpha-beta-depleted transplantation in children. Study results and caveats: From surviving recipient T cells and thymic progenitors came the high day-60 TCRbeta diversity observed in some patients. Diversity and T-cell counts at one year after transplant derived mostly from new T cells.

Library preparation (for TCRbeta) was performed with unique molecular identifiers. TCRdb recomputed calls from the PCR reads with MiXCR, one row per CDR3 protein. There are about 200,000 distinct CDR3 sequences in the sample; roughly 8.3% occur only once, and roughly 35% lies in the top ten. The CDR3 is 15 residues long. Trimming left V 1 base short and J 1 base short, with 10 bases between. Only a few counts were recorded for this clonotype. Its matching antigen is unknown. The sample consisted of PBMCs, mostly from graft donor cells, taken 360 days after TCRalphabeta/CD19-depleted stem cell transplant. The chain combines TRBV12-3 or TRBV12-4 with TRBJ1-1; D is uncertain. The clonotype was recovered from a male patient under 10 years old who had a stem cell transplant for acute myeloid leukemia, so the T cells may come from the graft donor. This chain's CDR3 is CASSLGVQGNTEAFF. The CDR3, as DNA: TGTGCCAGCAGTTTAGGGGTGCAAGGGAACACTGAAGCTTTCTTT.